This TCR beta chain was observed in a study of naive and memory T cell subsets. Two oligonucleotides, mixed equimolar, formed the beta constant-region primer covering TRBC1 and TRBC2. From the UMI-ligation and nested PCR reads, TCRdb called clonotypes with MiXCR, one entry per CDR3 protein. The table records 65,000 to 85,000 distinct CDR3 sequences, about 12% of them present only once. Trimming stripped 6 bases from V and 2 bases from J, with 10 bases between. There are 13 residues in the CDR3. The germline V gene encodes CDR1 LNHDA and CDR2 SQIVND (reference sequence). This clonotype was seen many times. Antigen: not known. CD4 T cells were positively selected, then CD8 T cells from the CD4-negative fraction. Cells stained for CD3, CD4, CD8, CD45RA, CD27 and viability were sorted into four CD45RA/CD27 subsets. General observations from the study: TCR abundance followed a power law differing between naive and memory subsets. Clonotypes are single alpha or beta chains, not paired receptors.

The clonotype was recovered from a human donor in good health. The sample consisted of central memory CD4+ T cells from blood. This chain connects TRBV19 to TRBJ1-2; D might be TRBD1 (5 bases). The CDR3 spells CASSPDRNYGYTF. The CDR3 nucleotides are TGTGCCAGTAGCCCCGACAGAAACTATGGCTACACCTTC.